This TCR beta chain stems from a study of T cell responses to AZD1222 COVID-19 vaccine. The V segment lost 1 base and the J segment 13 bases; nucleotides outside the gene matches: 8. The CDR3 consists of 13 residues. Germline CDR1 SGDLS, CDR2 YYNGEE. TCRdb keeps only in-frame clones here, not all; method: immunoSEQ multiplex PCR. The sample consists of more than 95,000 clones, over 75% of them appearing once. The receptor was isolated from an adult in good health. The V gene is TRBV9, the J gene TRBJ1-2, with 9 bases fitting TRBD1. The sample consisted of peripheral blood, taken on day 0 of AZD1222 vaccination. The CDR3 DNA is TGTGCCAGCAGCGTAAGGACAGGGGCTGGTCTCACCTTC. Its translation is CASSVRTGAGLTF.